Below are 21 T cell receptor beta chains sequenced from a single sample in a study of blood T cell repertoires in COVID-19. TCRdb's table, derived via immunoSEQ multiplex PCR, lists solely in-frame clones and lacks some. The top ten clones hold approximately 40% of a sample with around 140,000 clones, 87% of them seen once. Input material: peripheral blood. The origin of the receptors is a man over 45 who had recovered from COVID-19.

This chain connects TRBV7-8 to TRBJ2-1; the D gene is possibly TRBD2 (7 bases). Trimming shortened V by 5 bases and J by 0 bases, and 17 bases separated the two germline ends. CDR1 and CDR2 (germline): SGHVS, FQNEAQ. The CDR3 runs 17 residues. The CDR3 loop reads CASSPRGGHSSYNEQFF. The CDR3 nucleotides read TGTGCCAGCAGCCCAAGGGGGGGGCATAGCTCCTACAATGAGCAGTTCTTC.

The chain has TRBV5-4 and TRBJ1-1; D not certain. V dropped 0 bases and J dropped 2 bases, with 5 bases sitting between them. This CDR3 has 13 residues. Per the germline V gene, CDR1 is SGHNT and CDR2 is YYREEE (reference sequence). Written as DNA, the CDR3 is TGTGCCAGCAGCTTGGTAGATAACACTGAAGCTTTCTTT. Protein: CASSLVDNTEAFF.

The CDR3 is CAISESGWGENEQFF. DNA for the CDR3: TGTGCCATCAGTGAATCAGGTTGGGGGGAGAATGAGCAGTTCTTC. The gene calls are TRBV10-3 and TRBJ2-1, with D perhaps matching TRBD2 (6 bases). Trimming pared 3 bases from V and 7 bases from J, leaving 16 bases between. The CDR3 contains 15 residues. Germline lookup yields CDR1 ENHRY and CDR2 SYGVKD.

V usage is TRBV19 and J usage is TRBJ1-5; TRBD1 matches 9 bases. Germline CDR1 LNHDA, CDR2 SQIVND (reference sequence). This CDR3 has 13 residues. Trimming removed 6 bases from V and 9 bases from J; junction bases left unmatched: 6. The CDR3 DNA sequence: TGTGCCAGTAGCACAGGGGGCGAATTGCCCCAGCATTTT. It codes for CASSTGGELPQHF.

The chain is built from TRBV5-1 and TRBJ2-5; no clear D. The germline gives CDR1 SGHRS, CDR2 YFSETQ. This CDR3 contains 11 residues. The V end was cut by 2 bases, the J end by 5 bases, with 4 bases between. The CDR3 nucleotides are TGCGCCAGCAGCTTTAGTGAGACCCAGTACTTC. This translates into CASSFSETQYF. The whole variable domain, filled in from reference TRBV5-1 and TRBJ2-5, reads KAGVTQTPRYLIKTRGQQVTLSCSPISGHRSVSWYQQTPGQGLQFLFEYFSETQRNKGNFPGRFSGRQFSNSRSEMNVSTLELGDSALYLCASSFSETQYFGPGTRLLVL.

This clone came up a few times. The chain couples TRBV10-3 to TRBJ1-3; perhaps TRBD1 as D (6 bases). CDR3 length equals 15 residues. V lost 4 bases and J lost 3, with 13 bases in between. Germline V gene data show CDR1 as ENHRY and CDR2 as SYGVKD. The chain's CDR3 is CAISAQQGIGNTIYF. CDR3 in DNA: TGTGCCATCAGTGCCCAACAGGGAATTGGAAACACCATATATTTT.

Here the CDR3 DNA reads TGTGCCAGCAGCAGCCGGGACAGGGGGTACGGCACTGAAGCTTTCTTT. Its protein is CASSSRDRGYGTEAFF. V gene TRBV21-1 combines with J gene TRBJ1-1; the listed D gene, TRBD1, was not tested against the DNA. TRBV21-1 is a documented pseudogene. CDR3 size: 16 residues.

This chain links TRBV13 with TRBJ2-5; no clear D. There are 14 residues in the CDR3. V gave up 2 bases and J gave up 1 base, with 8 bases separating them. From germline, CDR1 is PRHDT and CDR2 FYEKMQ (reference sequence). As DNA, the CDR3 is TGTGCCAGCAGCTTATTATCCTCCCAAGAGACCCAGTACTTC. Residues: CASSLLSSQETQYF. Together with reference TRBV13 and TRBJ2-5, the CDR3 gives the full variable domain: AAGVIQSPRHLIKEKRETATLKCYPIPRHDTVYWYQQGPGQDPQFLISFYEKMQSDKGSIPDRFSAQQFSDYHSELNMSSLELGDSALYFCASSLLSSQETQYFGPGTRLLVL.

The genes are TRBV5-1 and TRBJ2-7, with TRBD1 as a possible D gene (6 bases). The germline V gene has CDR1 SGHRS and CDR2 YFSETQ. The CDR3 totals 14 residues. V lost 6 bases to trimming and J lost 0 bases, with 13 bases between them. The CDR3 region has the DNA TGCGCCAGCACCCATGGACAGAACTCCTACGAGCAGTACTTC. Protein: CASTHGQNSYEQYF.

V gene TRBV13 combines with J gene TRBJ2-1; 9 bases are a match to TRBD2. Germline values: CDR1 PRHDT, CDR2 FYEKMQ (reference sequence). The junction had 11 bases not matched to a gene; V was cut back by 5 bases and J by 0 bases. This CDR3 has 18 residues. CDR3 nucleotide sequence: TGTGCCAGCAGCCCGCGGGAGGGCCAATTCCCCTCCTACAATGAGCAGTTCTTC. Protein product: CASSPREGQFPSYNEQFF.

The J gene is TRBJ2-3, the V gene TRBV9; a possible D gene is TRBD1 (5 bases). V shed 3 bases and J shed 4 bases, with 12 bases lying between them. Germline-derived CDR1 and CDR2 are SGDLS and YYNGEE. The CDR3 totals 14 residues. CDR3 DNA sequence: TGTGCCAGCAGCGGGCAGGGCCACCCAGATACGCAGTATTTT. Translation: CASSGQGHPDTQYF.

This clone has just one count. CDR3 nucleotides: TGTGCCAGCAGTCCCGGGACTAGCAAGCAAGATACGCAGTATTTT. Protein product: CASSPGTSKQDTQYF. The chain couples TRBV6-2 or TRBV6-3 to TRBJ2-3; TRBD2 matches 9 bases. After removal of 5 bases from V and 5 bases from J, the junction contained 8 bases not matched to a gene. Germline CDR1 and CDR2: MNHEY and SVGEGT. The CDR3 is made up of 15 amino acids.

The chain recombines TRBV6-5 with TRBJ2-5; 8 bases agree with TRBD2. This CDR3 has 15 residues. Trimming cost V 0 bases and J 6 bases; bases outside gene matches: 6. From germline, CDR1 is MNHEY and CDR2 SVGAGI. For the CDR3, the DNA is TGTGCCAGCAGTTACTCAGGCGGGGGGAGTCAGACCCAGTACTTC. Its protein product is CASSYSGGGSQTQYF.

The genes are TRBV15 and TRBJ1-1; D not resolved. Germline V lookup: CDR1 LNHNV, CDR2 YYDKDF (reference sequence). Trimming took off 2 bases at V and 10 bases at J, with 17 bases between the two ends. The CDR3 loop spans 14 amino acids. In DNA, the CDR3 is TGTGCCACCAGCAGACCTACGGAGGTAAGAGCAGCTTTCTTT. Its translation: CATSRPTEVRAAFF.

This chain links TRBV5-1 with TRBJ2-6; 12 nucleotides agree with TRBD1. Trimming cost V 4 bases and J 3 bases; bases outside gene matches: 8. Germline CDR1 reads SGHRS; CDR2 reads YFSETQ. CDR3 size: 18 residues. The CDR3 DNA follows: TGCGCCAGCAGCAGCTCCGGGACAGGGGGCGGTGGGGCCAACGTCCTGACTTTC. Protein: CASSSSGTGGGGANVLTF. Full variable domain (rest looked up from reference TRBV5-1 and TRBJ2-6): KAGVTQTPRYLIKTRGQQVTLSCSPISGHRSVSWYQQTPGQGLQFLFEYFSETQRNKGNFPGRFSGRQFSNSRSEMNVSTLELGDSALYLCASSSSGTGGGGANVLTFGAGSRLTVL.

The CDR3 sequence is CAWSTRTSGINNEQFF. CDR3 in DNA: TGTGCCTGGAGTACCCGGACTAGCGGAATCAACAATGAGCAGTTCTTC. This chain joins TRBV30 and TRBJ2-1; TRBD2 aligns across 10 bases. The trim removed 2 bases at V and 5 bases at J, leaving 9 bases unmatched. CDR1 GTSNPN and CDR2 SVGIG come from the germline V gene (reference sequence). The CDR3 spans 16 residues.

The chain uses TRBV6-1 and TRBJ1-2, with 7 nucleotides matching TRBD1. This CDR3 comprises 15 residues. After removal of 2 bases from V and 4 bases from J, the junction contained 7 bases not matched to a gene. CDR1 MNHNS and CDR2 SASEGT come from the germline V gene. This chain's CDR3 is CASSEKVGQIYGYTF. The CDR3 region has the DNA TGTGCCAGCAGTGAAAAGGTGGGACAGATCTATGGCTACACCTTC.

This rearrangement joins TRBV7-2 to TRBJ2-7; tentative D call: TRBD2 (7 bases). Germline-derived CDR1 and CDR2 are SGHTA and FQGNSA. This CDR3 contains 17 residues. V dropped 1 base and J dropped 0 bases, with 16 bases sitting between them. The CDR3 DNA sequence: TGTGCCAGCAGCTTAGAGATTGCGCGGGGGCCCTCCTACGAGCAGTACTTC. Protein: CASSLEIARGPSYEQYF. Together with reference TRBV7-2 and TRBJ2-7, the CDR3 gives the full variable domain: GAGVSQSPSNKVTEKGKDVELRCDPISGHTALYWYRQSLGQGLEFLIYFQGNSAPDKSGLPSDRFSAERTGGSVSTLTIQRTQQEDSAVYLCASSLEIARGPSYEQYFGPGTRLTVT.

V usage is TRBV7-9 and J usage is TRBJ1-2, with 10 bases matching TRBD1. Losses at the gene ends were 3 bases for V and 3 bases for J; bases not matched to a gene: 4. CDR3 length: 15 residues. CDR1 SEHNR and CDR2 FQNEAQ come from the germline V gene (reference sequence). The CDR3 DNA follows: TGTGCCAGCAGCTTTGTTGGGACAGGGGACTATGGCTACACCTTC. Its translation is CASSFVGTGDYGYTF.

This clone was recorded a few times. The CDR3 DNA reads as TGTGCCAGCAGCTTAGTTGGACTGTCCTATGGCTACACCTTC. Translated, it gives CASSLVGLSYGYTF. V gene TRBV7-2 combines with J gene TRBJ1-2; D unresolved. The ends were cut back, 1 base at V and 4 bases at J, with 10 bases in the middle. Germline CDR1 reads SGHTA; CDR2 reads FQGNSA. The CDR3 runs 14 residues.

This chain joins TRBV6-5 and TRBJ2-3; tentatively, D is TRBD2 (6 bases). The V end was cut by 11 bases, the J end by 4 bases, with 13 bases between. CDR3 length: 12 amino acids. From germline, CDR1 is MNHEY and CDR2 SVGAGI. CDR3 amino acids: CAAGTSADTQYF. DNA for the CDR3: TGTGCCGCGGGGACGTCGGCAGATACGCAGTATTTT.